This TCR beta chain was profiled in a study of post-analysis software for immune sequencing data. At the level of the study: In terms of disease course, relapsing-remitting, secondary progressive and progressive-relapsing multiple sclerosis were included. Study-level findings and limits: TRBV5-6, TRBV5-1 and TRBV20-1 were among four or five TRBV segments more frequent in patients than controls. The authors found that F measure strongly co-clustered same-batch samples. For normalized Chao1 diversity, multiple sclerosis patients scored significantly lower than controls did.

Per germline, CDR1 MDHEN and CDR2 SYDVKM. The V and J ends lost 10 bases and 10 bases, in that order; junction bases with no gene match: 13. This CDR3 spans 14 amino acids. The TCR beta cDNA libraries carried unique molecular identifiers. Using its own MiXCR run on the PCR reads, TCRdb lists one record per CDR3 protein. The sample carries some 500,000 distinct CDR3 sequences, nearly 45% recorded once. The table lists this clonotype with a few counts. Its antigen is not known. The sample was blood. This sequence joins TRBV28 and TRBJ1-6; TRBD1 aligns across 7 bases. The receptor was derived from a girl under 18 with multiple sclerosis. The DNA for the CDR3 is TGTGCCACCCACCCCACAGGGGACGAATCACCCCTCCACTTT. This codes for CATHPTGDESPLHF.